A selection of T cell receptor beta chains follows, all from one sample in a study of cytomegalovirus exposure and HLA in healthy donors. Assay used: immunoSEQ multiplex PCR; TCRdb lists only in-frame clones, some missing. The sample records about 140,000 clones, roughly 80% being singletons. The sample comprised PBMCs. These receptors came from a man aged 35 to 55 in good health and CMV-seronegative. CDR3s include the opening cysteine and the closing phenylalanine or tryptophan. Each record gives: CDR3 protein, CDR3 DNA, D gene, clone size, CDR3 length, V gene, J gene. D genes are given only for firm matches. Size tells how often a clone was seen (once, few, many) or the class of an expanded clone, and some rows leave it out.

CDR3: CASSYGQGDYGYTF
DNA: TGCGCCAGCAGCTATGGACAGGGGGACTATGGCTACACCTTC
D: TRBD1
size: NA
length: 14
V: TRBV5-1
J: TRBJ1-2

CDR3: CASSLASGGINEQFF
DNA: TGTGCCAGCAGCTTAGCTAGCGGGGGGATAAATGAGCAGTTCTTC
D: TRBD2
size: NA
length: 15
V: TRBV7-9
J: TRBJ2-1

CDR3: CASSEGAYRPAYEQYF
DNA: TGTGCCAGCAGTGAAGGGGCTTACAGGCCAGCCTACGAGCAGTACTTC
D: NA
size: NA
length: 16
V: TRBV6-1
J: TRBJ2-7

CDR3: CSVVRGGGYEQYF
DNA: TGCAGCGTTGTGCGCGGGGGGGGCTACGAGCAGTACTTC
D: TRBD2
size: once
length: 13
V: TRBV29-1
J: TRBJ2-7

CDR3: CASSVDPGGMVMETQYF
DNA: TGTGCCAGCAGCGTCGACCCGGGGGGGATGGTTATGGAGACCCAGTACTTC
D: TRBD2
size: NA
length: 17
V: TRBV9
J: TRBJ2-5

CDR3: CASSEAIQRGRSGTQYF
DNA: TGTGCCAGCAGTGAAGCGATCCAGCGGGGGAGATCGGGGACCCAGTACTTC
D: TRBD2
size: NA
length: 17
V: TRBV6-1
J: TRBJ2-5

CDR3: CASSGDNAEAFF
DNA: TGTGCCAGCAGCGGGGACAACGCTGAAGCTTTCTTT
D: NA
size: once
length: 12
V: TRBV7-9
J: TRBJ1-1

CDR3: CASTWGGGARETQYF
DNA: TGTGCCAGCACCTGGGGCGGGGGGGCCCGTGAGACCCAGTACTTC
D: TRBD2
size: NA
length: 15
V: TRBV5-6
J: TRBJ2-5

CDR3: CAIRGDRTINQPQHF
DNA: TGTGCCATCAGGGGGGACAGAACTATTAATCAGCCCCAGCATTTT
D: TRBD1
size: NA
length: 15
V: TRBV10-3
J: TRBJ1-5

CDR3: CSVVSPGLRGYTF
DNA: TGCAGCGTTGTTAGCCCCGGACTACGTGGCTACACCTTC
D: NA
size: NA
length: 13
V: TRBV29-1
J: TRBJ1-2

CDR3: CSVGTSGGPQYF
DNA: TGCAGCGTTGGGACTAGCGGGGGGCCGCAGTATTTT
D: TRBD2
size: NA
length: 12
V: TRBV29-1
J: TRBJ2-3

CDR3: CASSLRLAGALIKSTQYF
DNA: TGTGCCAGCAGCTTAAGACTAGCGGGGGCCCTAATCAAGAGCACCCAGTACTTC
D: TRBD2
size: NA
length: 18
V: TRBV7-8
J: TRBJ2-5

CDR3: CSVPGQGGTEAFF
DNA: TGCAGCGTTCCCGGACAGGGGGGCACTGAAGCTTTCTTT
D: TRBD1
size: NA
length: 13
V: TRBV29-1
J: TRBJ1-1

CDR3: CASSSGYPLDRGYGYTF
DNA: TGTGCCAGCAGCTCAGGGTATCCTTTGGACAGGGGCTATGGCTACACCTTC
D: TRBD1
size: NA
length: 17
V: TRBV7-2
J: TRBJ1-2

CDR3: CASSLQGTYGYTF
DNA: TGTGCCAGCAGCTTACAGGGGACCTATGGCTACACCTTC
D: TRBD1
size: NA
length: 13
V: TRBV5-6
J: TRBJ1-2

CDR3: CASSAVGGVDQPQHF
DNA: TGTGCCAGCAGTGCCGTCGGCGGGGTGGATCAGCCCCAGCATTTT
D: NA
size: NA
length: 15
V: TRBV2
J: TRBJ1-5

CDR3: CASSFGGTEAQYF
DNA: TGTGCCAGCAGTTTTGGGGGGACAGAGGCCCAGTACTTC
D: NA
size: NA
length: 13
V: TRBV7-3
J: TRBJ2-5

CDR3: CASSLSEGGGYEQYF
DNA: TGTGCCAGCAGTTTATCGGAAGGGGGCGGCTACGAGCAGTACTTC
D: TRBD1
size: NA
length: 15
V: TRBV27
J: TRBJ2-7

CDR3: CASSQTRLGTGELFF
DNA: TGTGCCAGCAGCCAAACCCGACTAGGCACCGGGGAGCTGTTTTTT
D: NA
size: NA
length: 15
V: TRBV14
J: TRBJ2-2

CDR3: CASRDLGQGTYEQYF
DNA: TGTGCCAGCAGGGACCTGGGACAGGGGACCTACGAGCAGTACTTC
D: TRBD1
size: medium-sized
length: 15
V: TRBV6-1
J: TRBJ2-7

CDR3: CASSSQYNEQFF
DNA: TGCGCCAGCAGCTCCCAGTACAATGAGCAGTTCTTC
D: NA
size: NA
length: 12
V: TRBV5-1
J: TRBJ2-1

CDR3: CASTDGGKETQYF
DNA: TGTGCCAGTACTGACGGGGGGAAAGAGACCCAGTACTTC
D: TRBD2
size: NA
length: 13
V: TRBV19
J: TRBJ2-5

CDR3: CASTLTGGAAEAFF
DNA: TGTGCCAGCACCCTGACAGGGGGCGCGGCTGAAGCTTTCTTT
D: TRBD1
size: NA
length: 14
V: TRBV27
J: TRBJ1-1

CDR3: CASSLGQGLSQPQHF
DNA: TGTGCCAGCAGTCTGGGACAGGGTTTGAGCCAGCCCCAGCATTTT
D: TRBD1
size: NA
length: 15
V: TRBV27
J: TRBJ1-5

CDR3: CASSLSYSGNTIYF
DNA: TGTGCCAGCAGTTTATCGTACTCTGGAAACACCATATATTTT
D: NA
size: NA
length: 14
V: TRBV27
J: TRBJ1-3

CDR3: CASSFQTGKLFF
DNA: TGTGCCAGCAGCTTCCAGACAGGGAAATTGTTCTTC
D: TRBD1
size: once
length: 12
V: TRBV11-3
J: TRBJ2-1

CDR3: CARTTSGGPQETQYF
DNA: TGTGCCAGAACTACTAGCGGGGGGCCACAAGAGACCCAGTACTTC
D: TRBD2
size: NA
length: 15
V: TRBV2
J: TRBJ2-5

CDR3: CASGERQGKNTEAFF
DNA: TGTGCCAGCGGAGAGAGACAGGGGAAGAACACTGAAGCTTTCTTT
D: TRBD1
size: NA
length: 15
V: TRBV6-5
J: TRBJ1-1

CDR3: CASSLGQINSPLHF
DNA: TGTGCCAGCAGCTTAGGGCAGATAAATTCACCCCTCCACTTT
D: NA
size: NA
length: 14
V: TRBV7-2
J: TRBJ1-6

CDR3: CASSSWTSGGDRAYEQYF
DNA: TGTGCCAGCAGCTCGTGGACTAGCGGGGGGGATAGGGCCTACGAGCAGTACTTC
D: TRBD2
size: NA
length: 18
V: TRBV7-2
J: TRBJ2-7

CDR3: CASSQDRSGGPYGYTF
DNA: TGCGCCAGCAGCCAAGATCGGTCCGGGGGACCCTATGGCTACACCTTC
D: NA
size: few
length: 16
V: TRBV4-3
J: TRBJ1-2

CDR3: CASSQSGQGYYEQYF
DNA: TGTGCCAGCAGCCAATCGGGACAGGGGTATTACGAGCAGTACTTC
D: TRBD1
size: NA
length: 15
V: TRBV7-3
J: TRBJ2-7

CDR3: CASRRSGQPENIQYF
DNA: TGTGCCAGTAGGCGGTCAGGACAACCTGAAAACATTCAGTACTTC
D: NA
size: NA
length: 15
V: TRBV19
J: TRBJ2-4

CDR3: CASSSGGGAYNEQFF
DNA: TGCGCCAGCAGCTCGGGCGGGGGGGCCTACAATGAGCAGTTCTTC
D: TRBD2
size: NA
length: 15
V: TRBV5-1
J: TRBJ2-1

CDR3: CASSPTGGSTEAFF
DNA: TGTGCCAGCTCACCTACAGGGGGGAGCACTGAAGCTTTCTTT
D: TRBD1
size: NA
length: 14
V: TRBV18
J: TRBJ1-1

CDR3: CASSLVTGELFF
DNA: TGTGCCAGCAGTTTAGTAACCGGGGAGCTGTTTTTT
D: NA
size: NA
length: 12
V: TRBV28
J: TRBJ2-2

CDR3: CASSERDEQFF
DNA: TGTGCCAGCAGTGAAAGAGATGAGCAGTTCTTC
D: NA
size: NA
length: 11
V: TRBV6-4
J: TRBJ2-1

CDR3: CASSPHGQGYGYTF
DNA: TGTGCCAGCAGCCCTCACGGACAGGGATATGGCTACACCTTC
D: TRBD1
size: NA
length: 14
V: TRBV7-6
J: TRBJ1-2

CDR3: CASSLPRRLRGFYEQYF
DNA: TGTGCCAGCAGTTTACCCCGTCGGCTCCGAGGTTTCTACGAGCAGTACTTC
D: NA
size: NA
length: 17
V: TRBV27
J: TRBJ2-7

CDR3: CASSGAYEQYF
DNA: TGTGCCAGCAGTGGGGCCTACGAGCAGTACTTC
D: NA
size: once
length: 11
V: TRBV6-1
J: TRBJ2-7

CDR3: CAISEGQPRNIQYF
DNA: TGTGCCATCAGTGAGGGACAGCCGAGGAACATTCAGTACTTC
D: NA
size: NA
length: 14
V: TRBV10-3
J: TRBJ2-4

CDR3: CASSGDSFTDTQYF
DNA: TGCGCCAGCAGCGGGGACTCTTTCACAGATACGCAGTATTTT
D: NA
size: NA
length: 14
V: TRBV4-3
J: TRBJ2-3

CDR3: CASSFTGDEQYF
DNA: TGTGCCAGCAGCTTCACAGGGGACGAGCAGTACTTC
D: TRBD1
size: NA
length: 12
V: TRBV7-9
J: TRBJ2-7

CDR3: CASSFQNTEAFF
DNA: TGTGCCAGCAGCTTCCAGAACACTGAAGCTTTCTTT
D: NA
size: NA
length: 12
V: TRBV5-5
J: TRBJ1-1

CDR3: CASSAGSGGAYNEQFF
DNA: TGTGCCAGCAGCGCCGGTAGCGGGGGGGCCTACAATGAGCAGTTCTTC
D: TRBD2
size: NA
length: 16
V: TRBV9
J: TRBJ2-1

CDR3: CASSEAGGDTQYF
DNA: TGTGCCAGCAGCGAAGCCGGGGGAGATACGCAGTATTTT
D: NA
size: NA
length: 13
V: TRBV7-9
J: TRBJ2-3

CDR3: CASSATGAGNQPQHF
DNA: TGTGCCAGCAGCGCCACAGGGGCTGGCAATCAGCCCCAGCATTTT
D: TRBD1
size: once
length: 15
V: TRBV2
J: TRBJ1-5

CDR3: CASSLSLRDSGYTF
DNA: TGTGCCAGCAGTTTATCCCTCCGGGACAGCGGCTACACCTTC
D: TRBD1
size: NA
length: 14
V: TRBV27
J: TRBJ1-2

CDR3: CASSLSGTGRWYF
DNA: TGTGCCAGCAGCTTGTCAGGGACAGGAAGATGGTACTTC
D: TRBD1
size: NA
length: 13
V: TRBV5-6
J: TRBJ2-5

CDR3: CASSAQGVSYGYTF
DNA: TGTGCCAGCAGTGCACAGGGGGTTTCCTATGGCTACACCTTC
D: TRBD1
size: NA
length: 14
V: TRBV2
J: TRBJ1-2

CDR3: CASKMDNWGTDTQYF
DNA: TGTGCCAGCAAGATGGACAATTGGGGCACAGATACGCAGTATTTT
D: NA
size: few
length: 15
V: TRBV6-4
J: TRBJ2-3

CDR3: CASSDPMGRDRRTYEQYF
DNA: TGTGCCAGCAGTGACCCGATGGGCCGGGACAGGCGAACCTACGAGCAGTACTTC
D: TRBD1
size: once
length: 18
V: TRBV6-4
J: TRBJ2-7

CDR3: CAWRTGGQGPQHF
DNA: TGTGCCTGGAGGACAGGGGGCCAAGGGCCCCAGCATTTT
D: TRBD1
size: NA
length: 13
V: TRBV30
J: TRBJ1-5

CDR3: CASSFQGSRGYGYTF
DNA: TGTGCCAGCAGCTTCCAGGGATCTCGTGGCTATGGCTACACCTTC
D: NA
size: NA
length: 15
V: TRBV5-6
J: TRBJ1-2

CDR3: CASSDFVLAGHTGELFF
DNA: TGCGCCAGCAGTGACTTCGTGTTAGCGGGACACACCGGGGAGCTGTTTTTT
D: TRBD2
size: NA
length: 17
V: TRBV10-2
J: TRBJ2-2